The T cell receptor (beta chain) under discussion was sequenced for a study of T cells in Graves' hyperthyroidism and ophthalmopathy. This clonotype was picked up many times. Amplification of TCR beta CDR3 regions used RNA as the template. TCR CDR3 regions were first amplified by RT-PCR with HTBI primers. TCRdb analysed the multiplex PCR reads with MiXCR anew, one entry per CDR3 protein. The profile shows about 290,000 distinct CDR3 sequences, 10% to 15% of them singletons. Trimming left V 1 base short and J 3 bases short, with 11 bases between. The CDR3 totals 15 residues. Per germline, CDR1 SGHVS and CDR2 FQNEAQ. The hyperthyroidism was newly diagnosed and had lasted under 2 months; the patients were aged 18 to 65. Uncontrolled infection, other autoimmune disease, pregnancy or lactation disqualified patients from enrolment. Predating any ophthalmopathy symptoms, the blood sample was taken at first hyperthyroidism diagnosis.

The source is a woman aged 25 to 39 with Graves' hyperthyroidism that later progressed to Graves' ophthalmopathy. The rearrangement uses TRBV7-8 and TRBJ2-3; D assignment may be TRBD1 or TRBD2 (5 bases each). Sequencing was done on a sample of blood. The CDR3: CASSLVEGITDTQYF. The CDR3 DNA reads TGTGCCAGCAGCTTAGTCGAGGGGATAACAGATACGCAGTATTTT.